This T cell receptor (beta chain) originates from a study of blood T cell repertoires in COVID-19. As processed by the authors: Reference gene primers were amplified, and this amplification served to estimate nucleated cell counts. Sequencing used immunoSEQ multiplex PCR; TCRdb keeps in-frame clones, though not all of them. V, J and clone size derive from that table, while D and trimming were established from the DNA sequence. The sample carries about 150,000 clones, less than 90% recorded once. The CDR3 is made up of 15 amino acids. Per the germline V gene, CDR1 is SGHAT and CDR2 is FQNNGV. With V trimmed by 1 base and J by 2 bases, 4 bases remained unmatched.

This TCR was sampled from a human donor with COVID-19, enrolled during active disease. The donor label of this sample is uncertain. This chain connects TRBV11-2 to TRBJ2-5, with 7 nucleotides matching TRBD2. Source material: peripheral blood. CDR3 DNA sequence: TGTGCCAGCAGCTTAGGGGGCGGGAGTCAAGAGACCCAGTACTTC. It yields the protein CASSLGGGSQETQYF.